This T cell receptor (beta chain) was obtained from a study of shared clonotypes between healthy human individuals. V trimming: 2 bases; J trimming: 2 bases; junction bases outside the gene matches: 2. Germline V gene sequence: CDR1 ENHRY, CDR2 SYGVKD. The CDR3 has 14 residues. Evenly divided among several immunoSEQ plates was the genomic DNA of each subset. Repertoires were generated with immunoSEQ multiplex PCR, while TCRdb's copy carries only in-frame clones and drops some. The repertoire consists of about 2 million clones, with less than 95% occurring once and the leading ten covering approximately 1%. Naive CD8 cells comprised CD45RO-negative, CCR7-positively selected cells, excluding terminally differentiated effector memory CD45RA+ cells. Donors, healthy HIV-negative adults, lacked recent acute infections or vaccinations.

The clonotype comes from a man in his late teens or twenties in good health. The sample consisted of naive CD8+ T cells sorted from blood. The rearrangement links TRBV10-3 to TRBJ1-2; TRBD1 matches 7 bases. CDR3 region: CAISEKGANYGYTF. CDR3 coding DNA: TGTGCCATCAGTGAGAAGGGGGCGAACTATGGCTACACCTTC.